This TCR beta chain emerged from a study of blood T cell repertoires in COVID-19. Study information: Collection of acute and convalescent COVID-19 samples took place in the United States, Italy and Spain. From T cells, B-cell-depleted T cells, or PBMCs came the material, which was cDNA or gDNA.

Authors' data handling: Estimates of nucleated cell counts were drawn from the amplification of reference gene primers. Method: immunoSEQ multiplex PCR; TCRdb's copy keeps in-frame clones and lacks some. That table gives V, J and clone size, and the DNA gave D and trimming. The sample lists 200,000 or so clones; 80% to 90% were seen once. The CDR3 length is 14 residues. The ends were cut back, 4 bases at V and 3 bases at J, with 13 bases in the middle. CDR1 and CDR2 (germline): LGHDT, YNNKEL (reference sequence). The specimen was peripheral blood. The chain uses TRBV3-1 (or the pseudogene TRBV3-2) and TRBJ2-7; weak D call: TRBD2 (5 bases). The receptor's source is a woman aged 60-75 years who had recovered from COVID-19. CDR3 sequence (DNA): TGTGCCAGCAGCCCCCCGGGGTGGATCTACGAGCAGTACTTC. The encoded protein is CASSPPGWIYEQYF.